These T cell receptor beta chains were read from a single sample in a study of cytomegalovirus exposure and HLA in healthy donors. Profiling relied on immunoSEQ multiplex PCR, and the TCRdb table lists in-frame clones only, not all of them. The table records fewer than 200,000 clones, about 80% of them present only once. The specimen was PBMCs. The source is a woman aged 40 to 50 in good health and CMV-seronegative. CDR3s include the opening cysteine and the closing phenylalanine or tryptophan. Fields, in order: J gene, clone size, V gene, D gene, CDR3 protein, CDR3 DNA. The D gene is left open where the match is weak. Part of the rows lack a size; the others show once, few, many or a class for expanded clones.

>TRBJ1-5|few|TRBV5-4|-
CASSFGGMSNQPQHF
TGTGCCAGCAGCTTCGGGGGAATGAGCAATCAGCCCCAGCATTTT
>TRBJ1-2|-|TRBV5-1|-
CATGGDGGVYGYTF
TGCGCCACCGGGGGGGACGGAGGGGTCTATGGCTACACCTTC
>TRBJ1-2|-|TRBV28|TRBD1
CASSLRGQELYGYTF
TGTGCCAGCAGTTTACGGGGACAGGAGCTCTATGGCTACACCTTC
>TRBJ2-7|once|TRBV6-5|-
CASSSPGSSPYEQYF
TGTGCCAGCAGTTCCCCAGGCAGCTCCCCCTACGAGCAGTACTTC
>TRBJ2-1|-|TRBV14|-
CASSQDGNYYNEQFF
TGTGCCAGCAGCCAAGACGGGAATTACTACAATGAGCAGTTCTTC
>TRBJ1-5|-|TRBV19|-
CASSVDPTGLQPQHF
TGTGCCAGTAGTGTCGACCCGACAGGTCTTCAGCCCCAGCATTTT
>TRBJ2-6|few|TRBV4-1|TRBD2
CASSLIEAAGGGSGANVLTF
TGCGCCAGCAGCCTCATTGAAGCGGCGGGGGGGGGCTCTGGGGCCAACGTCCTGACTTTC
>TRBJ2-2|-|TRBV11-2|-
CASSLDAGGTGELFF
TGTGCCAGCAGCTTAGATGCAGGGGGGACCGGGGAGCTGTTTTTT
>TRBJ1-2|-|TRBV2|TRBD1
CASSSTGSLGGYTF
TGTGCCAGCAGTTCGACAGGGAGTTTGGGTGGCTACACCTTC
>TRBJ2-7|-|TRBV30|-
CAWSVLRQGFGEQYF
TGTGCTTGGAGTGTATTAAGGCAGGGGTTTGGCGAGCAGTACTTC
>TRBJ1-1|-|TRBV10-3|-
CAIGAANTEAFF
TGTGCCATCGGGGCGGCGAACACTGAAGCTTTCTTT
>TRBJ2-5|-|TRBV7-9|-
CASSLQGTETQYF
TGTGCCAGCAGCTTACAGGGGACAGAGACCCAGTACTTC
>TRBJ1-4|-|TRBV29-1|-
CSVEGIQGREKLFF
TGCAGCGTTGAAGGAATTCAGGGCCGGGAAAAACTGTTTTTT
>TRBJ2-1|-|TRBV5-1|TRBD2
CASSPNPSGATNEQFF
TGCGCCAGCAGCCCTAACCCTAGCGGCGCCACCAATGAGCAGTTCTTC
>TRBJ2-3|-|TRBV5-1|TRBD1
CASSLTRDRFTDTQYF
TGCGCCAGCAGCTTGACCCGGGACAGGTTCACAGATACGCAGTATTTT
>TRBJ2-3|-|TRBV28|TRBD1
CASSWGTGSTDTQYF
TGTGCCAGCAGTTGGGGGACAGGGAGCACAGATACGCAGTATTTT
>TRBJ1-1|-|TRBV2|-
CASSANLNTEAFF
TGTGCCAGCAGTGCAAATTTGAACACTGAAGCTTTCTTT
>TRBJ2-5|-|TRBV28|TRBD2
CASSAPSGIGQETQYF
TGTGCCAGCAGTGCTCCTAGCGGGATCGGGCAAGAGACCCAGTACTTC
>TRBJ1-4|-|TRBV5-1|-
CASSPIQGGVEKLFF
TGCGCCAGCAGCCCTATACAGGGTGGCGTGGAAAAACTGTTTTTT
>TRBJ2-2|-|TRBV11-3|-
CASSFGGVNTGELFF
TGTGCCAGCAGCTTCGGCGGGGTGAACACCGGGGAGCTGTTTTTT
>TRBJ1-5|-|TRBV28|TRBD1
CASSSDQGGNQPQHF
TGTGCCAGCAGTTCTGACCAGGGGGGCAATCAGCCCCAGCATTTT
>TRBJ2-1|-|TRBV5-1|TRBD2
CASSLAGLAGLNEQFF
TGCGCCAGCAGCTTGGCCGGACTAGCGGGTCTCAATGAGCAGTTCTTC
>TRBJ1-3|-|TRBV5-1|-
CASSLVQTSSGNTIYF
TGCGCCAGCAGCTTGGTACAGACTAGCTCTGGAAACACCATATATTTT
>TRBJ1-1|-|TRBV5-1|TRBD1
CASSTGTVNTEAFF
TGCGCCAGCAGCACCGGGACAGTGAACACTGAAGCTTTCTTT
>TRBJ1-4|-|TRBV9|-
CASSVGPNRANEKLFF
TGTGCCAGCAGCGTAGGCCCTAACAGGGCAAATGAAAAACTGTTTTTT
>TRBJ2-2|-|TRBV19|TRBD2
CASSKLAGGTGELFF
TGTGCCAGTAGTAAACTAGCGGGAGGAACCGGGGAGCTGTTTTTT
>TRBJ1-2|once|TRBV2|-
CASLVQGSPEGYTF
TGTGCCAGCCTCGTGCAGGGGTCCCCAGAGGGCTACACCTTC
>TRBJ2-1|-|TRBV6-5|TRBD1
CASSSTGGSGEQFF
TGTGCCAGCAGTTCTACAGGGGGCTCAGGAGAGCAGTTCTTC
>TRBJ2-1|-|TRBV29-1|-
CSVKLGPRNEQFF
TGCAGCGTCAAACTGGGGCCTCGGAATGAGCAGTTCTTC
>TRBJ1-2|-|TRBV5-6|-
CASYTGGYTF
TGTGCCAGCTACACCGGGGGCTACACCTTC
>TRBJ1-2|-|TRBV5-1|-
CASSPEGRANYGYTF
TGCGCCAGCAGCCCGGAGGGAAGAGCTAACTATGGCTACACCTTC
>TRBJ1-2|-|TRBV4-1|TRBD1
CASSQLYGQALYGYTF
TGCGCCAGCAGCCAACTCTACGGACAGGCCCTCTATGGCTACACCTTC
>TRBJ2-3|-|TRBV9|TRBD2
CASSEGLAGSDTQYF
TGTGCCAGCAGCGAAGGACTAGCGGGATCAGATACGCAGTATTTT
>TRBJ2-1|-|TRBV18|-
CASSPENSLNEQFF
TGTGCCAGCTCACCAGAAAACTCACTAAATGAGCAGTTCTTC
>TRBJ2-2|-|TRBV30|-
CAWSVPGANTGELFF
TGTGCCTGGAGTGTACCGGGGGCGAACACCGGGGAGCTGTTTTTT
>TRBJ2-6|few|TRBV5-6|-
CASSNDYSGANVLTF
TGTGCCAGCAGCAACGACTACTCTGGGGCCAACGTCCTGACTTTC
>TRBJ2-5|-|TRBV19|-
CASSRGHKSETQYF
TGTGCCAGTAGTAGGGGACATAAATCAGAGACCCAGTACTTC
>TRBJ1-5|once|TRBV7-3|-
CASSPQAGGGQPQHF
TGTGCCAGCAGCCCCCAAGCGGGAGGTGGGCAGCCCCAGCATTTT
>TRBJ2-7|-|TRBV7-9|TRBD2
CASSTRTSGTIYEQYF
TGTGCCAGCAGCACCCGGACTAGCGGGACCATATACGAGCAGTACTTC
>TRBJ2-1|-|TRBV19|-
CASSPPPLARVYNEQFF
TGTGCCAGTAGTCCCCCGCCCTTAGCCAGGGTCTACAATGAGCAGTTCTTC
>TRBJ2-1|-|TRBV27|-
CASTRFERGSEQFF
TGTGCCAGCACCCGATTCGAGAGAGGGAGTGAGCAGTTCTTC
>TRBJ2-5|-|TRBV7-9|TRBD1
CASSGQGARETQYF
TGTGCCAGCAGCGGACAGGGGGCAAGGGAGACCCAGTACTTC
>TRBJ2-7|-|TRBV7-6|-
CASSLGAGVSYEQYF
TGTGCCAGCAGCTTAGGGGCAGGGGTATCCTACGAGCAGTACTTC
>TRBJ2-4|-|TRBV29-1|-
CSVGGYGNIQYF
TGCAGCGTTGGAGGCTATGGGAACATTCAGTACTTC
>TRBJ2-7|-|TRBV7-2|TRBD1
CASKMDRVYEQYF
TGTGCCAGCAAGATGGACAGGGTCTACGAGCAGTACTTC
>TRBJ1-2|few|TRBV27|TRBD1
CASSHDRDSRGYTF
TGTGCCAGCAGCCATGACAGGGACTCACGCGGCTACACCTTC
>TRBJ2-2|-|TRBV27|-
CASSPVAGELFF
TGTGCCAGCAGCCCGGTCGCCGGGGAGCTGTTTTTT
>TRBJ1-3|few|TRBV7-7|-
CASSLGLPGNTIYF
TGTGCTAGCAGCTTAGGGCTTCCTGGAAACACCATATATTTT
>TRBJ2-7|once|TRBV7-8|TRBD1
CASSTGQGGTYEQYF
TGTGCCAGCAGCACGGGACAGGGGGGGACCTACGAGCAGTACTTC
>TRBJ2-1|-|TRBV7-2|-
CASSLDLYNEQFF
TGTGCCAGCAGCTTAGACTTGTACAATGAGCAGTTCTTC